The present T cell receptor (beta chain) was sequenced within a study of blood T cell repertoires in COVID-19. In the study overall: Sites in the United States, Italy and Spain provided acute and convalescent COVID-19 samples.

The CDR3 spans 13 residues. V was clipped by 3 bases and J by 1 base, with 6 bases between them. Authors' methods: Nucleated cell counts were estimated from reference gene primer amplification. Sequencing was performed with immunoSEQ multiplex PCR; in TCRdb, only in-frame clones are kept and a portion is missing. Clone size and V and J calls were adopted from that table, with D and trimming inferred from the DNA. The table records 68,000 or so clones, 70% to 90% of them present only once. J is TRBJ2-5 and V is TRBV12-3 or TRBV12-4; D is possibly TRBD1 (6 bases). Input material: peripheral blood. The source of this sequence is a man in his fifties with acute or convalescent COVID-19. The CDR3 nucleotides are TGTGCCAGCAGTTTCAGGGGCCAAGAGACCCAGTACTTC. As protein: CASSFRGQETQYF.